This T cell receptor (beta chain) was captured by sequencing in a study of tumor-infiltrating lymphocytes in primary liver carcinoma. About the research overall: The patient group consisted of men and women aged 30 to 69 years. Yields of productive TCRbeta reads ranged from roughly 3.65 to 7.13 million per sample and were similar across tissue types. Tumors, staged T1-T3 N0M0, spanned roughly 4.2 to 11 cm.

With approximately 470 ng total RNA as template and a constant-region primer, TCR beta cDNA was made. Slightly modified ARM-PCR with three nested multiplex PCR rounds yielded TCR beta libraries. With TRBV1-TRBV30 forward primers and a C-beta reverse primer, the first two PCR rounds were run for roughly 9 cycles each. TCRdb re-called the multiplex PCR reads through MiXCR, storing one row per CDR3 protein. This sample yields some 320,000 distinct CDR3 sequences, of which roughly two thirds are seen a single time; roughly 9% belongs to the top ten. In regard to this clonotype: One base away lies a much larger clone, so this may be a sequencing read error.

The CDR3 is made up of 13 amino acids. From germline, CDR1 is SQVTM and CDR2 ANQGSEA. It was unsorted whole blood that yielded blood RNA, and germline DNA was also extracted. Chronic HBV infection was present in the patients, who were treatment-naive. The clonotype comes from a man aged 40-55 years with primary liver carcinoma and hepatitis B virus infection. The V and J genes are TRBV29-1 and TRBJ2-7; D assignment may be TRBD1 or TRBD2 (5 bases each). What was sequenced was peripheral blood. This chain's CDR3 is CSVSGTPAYEEYF. The CDR3 bases are TGCAGCGTATCCGGGACCCCCGCCTACGAGGAGTACTTC.